The 7 T cell receptor beta chains presented below share a single source sample, sequenced in a study of regulatory T cells in long-lasting Graves disease. Researchers made TCR beta libraries by using iRepertoire HTBI primers and running Arm-PCR on CDR3 regions. Each CDR3 protein gets one entry after TCRdb re-called the multiplex PCR reads with MiXCR. Of some 280,000 distinct CDR3 sequences in the sample, 20% to 25% were seen once. The time point denotes: persistent/refractory GD, antithyroid drugs over 5 years with positive TRAb. PBMC-derived RNA was used for the TCR library. Material: peripheral blood mononuclear cells (PBMCs), obtained when the disease was refractory, from a patient treated with antithyroid drugs. The receptors come from a female donor with Graves disease.

This clonotype has a handful of counts. This may be a read error: a much more frequent sequence differs by one nucleotide. The CDR3 here is CASRTGTGDEKLFF. DNA for the CDR3: TGTGCCAGCAGGACCGGGACAGGGGATGAAAAACTGTTTTTT. V usage is TRBV12-3 or TRBV12-4 and J usage is TRBJ1-4, with 10 bases aligning to TRBD1. The V and J ends lost 6 bases and 6 bases, in that order; junction bases with no gene match: 4. The CDR3 contains 14 residues.

This clonotype was seen ten or more times. The V call is TRBV7-3, the J call TRBJ2-6; TRBD2 aligns across 9 bases. The J segment lost 2 bases and the V segment lost 1 base, leaving 3 bases of the junction unmatched. CDR3 length: 17 residues. CDR1 and CDR2 (germline): SGHTA, FQGTGA. CDR3 amino acids: CASSLSGRAAGANVLTF. The CDR3, as DNA: TGTGCCAGCAGCTTAAGCGGGAGGGCCGCTGGGGCCAACGTCCTGACTTTC.

The chain is built from TRBV4-1 and TRBJ1-1; possibly TRBD1 for D (5 bases). Germline V gene sequence: CDR1 MGHRA, CDR2 YSYEKL. Deletions cut 7 bases from V and 5 bases from J, with 14 bases between. The CDR3 runs to 13 residues. This chain's CDR3 is CASIGDDETEAFF. CDR3 bases: TGCGCCAGCATTGGGGACGATGAAACTGAAGCTTTCTTT.

This clonotype was seen ten or more times. The genes are TRBV6-5 and TRBJ1-1; 9 bases line up with TRBD1. The V segment lost 2 bases and the J segment 5 bases; nucleotides outside the gene matches: 9. Germline V gene sequence: CDR1 MNHEY, CDR2 SVGAGI. The CDR3 covers 16 residues. This chain's CDR3 is CASSYLDTGGRTEAFF. CDR3 DNA: TGTGCCAGCAGTTACCTAGACACAGGGGGCAGGACTGAAGCTTTCTTT.

In this sample, this clonotype turned up many times. The chain's CDR3 is CSARPHDLYGYTF. As DNA, the CDR3 is TGCAGTGCTAGGCCACATGACCTCTATGGCTACACCTTC. V usage is TRBV20-1 and J usage is TRBJ1-2; no firm D call. V lost 3 bases and J 4 bases, leaving 12 bases between the germline ends. The germline V gene has CDR1 DFQATT and CDR2 SNEGSKA (reference sequence). The CDR3 extends over 13 amino acids.

This clonotype came up many times. This rearrangement joins TRBV2 to TRBJ1-2; 10 positions match TRBD1. The CDR3 is 15 residues long. Germline V CDR1 and CDR2: SNHLY, FYNNEI. Unmatched junction bases numbered 6, after V lost 4 bases and J lost 4 bases. CDR3 sequence reads: CASSVGQGFTYGYTF. The CDR3 DNA reads TGTGCCAGCAGTGTGGGACAGGGGTTTACCTATGGCTACACCTTC.

This clonotype was seen more than once but under ten times. The V gene is TRBV20-1, the J gene TRBJ1-4; D is unclear. V lost 3 bases and J lost 8, with 16 bases in between. The CDR3 runs to 14 residues. Germline loops: CDR1 DFQATT, CDR2 SNEGSKA (reference sequence). CDR3 loop: CSASISGLSEKLFF. CDR3 nucleotides: TGCAGTGCTAGTATCTCCGGGCTGTCCGAAAAACTGTTTTTT.